Each of the 24 T cell receptor beta chains below was sequenced from the same sample in a study of blood T cell repertoires in COVID-19. Profiling relied on immunoSEQ multiplex PCR, and the TCRdb table lists in-frame clones only, not all of them. The top ten clones hold 0.8% to 1.3% of a sample with tens of thousands of clones, 90% of them seen once. The source material was peripheral blood. All receptors derive from a woman aged 45-60 years in a cohort sampled during active COVID-19.

The chain recombines TRBV7-9 with TRBJ2-1, with 10 bases lining up with TRBD2. Losses at the gene ends were 5 bases for V and 10 bases for J; bases not matched to a gene: 11. The CDR3 sequence is 15 residues long. Germline V lookup: CDR1 SEHNR, CDR2 FQNEAQ (reference sequence). CDR3 coding DNA: TGTGCCAGCAGCACCCGCGTACTAGCGGGGAGAGAGCAGTTCTTC. It encodes CASSTRVLAGREQFF.

This clone was seen a few times. The chain recombines TRBV18 with TRBJ1-5, with 12 bases fitting TRBD1. The CDR3 is made up of 19 amino acids. V trimming: 2 bases; J trimming: 3 bases; junction bases outside the gene matches: 11. CDR1 and CDR2 from the germline V gene are KGHSH and LQKENI. The CDR3 bases are TGTGCCAGCTCACCATTACCCTCCGGGACAGGGGGCATCAATCAGCCCCAGCATTTT. Amino acid sequence: CASSPLPSGTGGINQPQHF.

This chain links TRBV7-3 with TRBJ2-7; maybe TRBD1 (6 bases). The CDR3 is 15 residues long. CDR1 and CDR2 from the germline V gene are SGHTA and FQGTGA. V was cut by 0 bases and J by 3 bases, with 12 bases left in between. The CDR3 loop reads CASSLTGGQFYEQYF. The CDR3 DNA reads as TGTGCCAGCAGCTTAACGGGCGGACAGTTCTACGAGCAGTACTTC.

The chain employs TRBV18 and TRBJ1-2, with D possibly TRBD1 on 6 matching bases. CDR1 is KGHSH, CDR2 LQKENI, per germline. The CDR3 sequence is 15 residues long. V was cut by 4 bases and J by 0 bases, with 12 bases left in between. In DNA, the CDR3 is TGTGCCAGCTCACTGAAGACAGGCGCTAACTATGGCTACACCTTC. This codes for CASSLKTGANYGYTF.

The J gene is TRBJ2-2, the V gene TRBV11-2; TRBD1 matches at 9 bases. With 5 bases clipped from V and 7 bases from J, the junction kept 8 bases outside the gene matches. Germline CDR1 and CDR2: SGHAT and FQNNGV. This CDR3 has 15 residues. In nucleotides, the CDR3 is TGTGCCAGCAGCCGACAGGGGGGCGCAGACGGGGAGCTGTTTTTT. This translates into CASSRQGGADGELFF.

This chain connects TRBV9 to TRBJ2-6, with a weak D call TRBD1 (5 bases). Looked up from germline, CDR1 is SGDLS and CDR2 is YYNGEE. Between the trimmed V and J ends, which lost 4 bases and 0 bases, there was a span of 14 bases. This CDR3 is built from 17 residues. The CDR3 DNA reads as TGTGCCAGCAGCCCCCCAAAGGGGATCTCTGGGGCCAACGTCCTGACTTTC. Its translation is CASSPPKGISGANVLTF.

The chain has TRBV18 and TRBJ2-3; D is ambiguous. The germline V gene encodes CDR1 KGHSH and CDR2 LQKENI. The CDR3 spans 14 residues. Trimming took off 0 bases at V and 7 bases at J, with 11 bases between the two ends. The CDR3 region has the DNA TGTGCCAGCTCACCACCGGCCCGATTCCATACGCAGTATTTT. Translated: CASSPPARFHTQYF.

This rearrangement joins TRBV7-6 to TRBJ2-7, with a tentative D call TRBD2 (7 bases). The length of the CDR3 is 14 residues. Germline assignment: CDR1 SGHVS and CDR2 FNYEAQ. V was trimmed by 9 bases and J by 0 bases, leaving 15 bases between them. The CDR3 protein is CARGGGPISYEQYF. CDR3 DNA: TGTGCCAGGGGAGGGGGGCCCATCTCCTACGAGCAGTACTTC.

This rearrangement joins TRBV29-1 to TRBJ2-7; a weak D match, TRBD2 (6 bases). Germline V gene lookup returns CDR1 SQVTM and CDR2 ANQGSEA. The CDR3 totals 12 residues. V lost 7 bases, J lost 6 bases, and 16 bases lay in between. CDR3: CSGGSGGVEQYF. CDR3 in DNA: TGCAGCGGCGGGTCAGGAGGGGTCGAGCAGTACTTC.

V is TRBV27 and J is TRBJ1-2; no clear D. Trimming removed 0 bases from V and 8 bases from J, with 13 bases in between. This CDR3 is built from 14 residues. Germline-derived CDR1 and CDR2 are MNHEY and SMNVEV (reference sequence). CDR3 sequence: CASSLSRLERGYTF. The DNA for the CDR3 is TGTGCCAGCAGTTTATCTAGGCTTGAGCGGGGCTACACCTTC.

This chain joins TRBV29-1 and TRBJ1-1; no clear D gene. The CDR3 runs to 13 residues. Germline assignment: CDR1 SQVTM and CDR2 ANQGSEA. Trimming pared 0 bases from V and 6 bases from J, leaving 11 bases between. This CDR3 reads CSVEDPPVAEAFF. DNA for the CDR3: TGCAGCGTTGAAGATCCACCAGTTGCTGAAGCTTTCTTT.

The V gene is TRBV24-1, the J gene TRBJ1-5; 12 nucleotides line up with TRBD1. Germline lookup yields CDR1 KGHDR and CDR2 SFDVKD. Trimming at V came to 9 bases and at J to 2 bases, leaving 7 bases not matched to a gene. The CDR3 covers 16 residues. This CDR3 reads CATLGTGGRGNQPQHF. CDR3 nucleotides: TGTGCCACCTTGGGGACAGGGGGCCGGGGCAATCAGCCCCAGCATTTT.

CDR3 nucleotide sequence: TGTGCCAGCTCGGAGGGAACGGACTATGGCTACACCTTC. It codes for CASSEGTDYGYTF. V is TRBV9 and J is TRBJ1-2; D unresolved. Trimming left V 7 bases short and J 3 bases short, with 13 bases between. The CDR3 is 13 residues long. CDR1 is SGDLS, CDR2 YYNGEE, per germline.

The chain employs TRBV7-9 and TRBJ2-2, with 11 positions matching TRBD2. The V gene end was trimmed by 5 bases and the J gene end by 0 bases; junction bases not matched to a gene: 11. The CDR3 consists of 19 residues. In germline, CDR1 is SEHNR, CDR2 FQNEAQ (reference sequence). The CDR3 sequence: CASSLTIAGGGANTGELFF. The CDR3 bases are TGTGCCAGCAGCCTCACAATAGCGGGAGGGGGAGCGAACACCGGGGAGCTGTTTTTT.

This clone was seen a handful of times. The chain couples TRBV2 to TRBJ2-3; D is perhaps TRBD2 (6 bases). This CDR3 is built from 15 residues. V was pared by 6 bases and J by 0 bases, with 13 bases between. CDR1 is SNHLY, CDR2 FYNNEI, per germline. The CDR3 nucleotides are TGTGCCAGCAGACATCCGGGACTGAGCACAGATACGCAGTATTTT. Translated: CASRHPGLSTDTQYF.

The chain couples TRBV3-1 (or the pseudogene TRBV3-2) to TRBJ2-3, with a weak D call TRBD2 (6 bases). The CDR3 contains 14 residues. The germline gives CDR1 LGHDT, CDR2 YNNKEL (reference sequence). Trimming shortened V by 4 bases and J by 3 bases, and 11 bases separated the two germline ends. The CDR3, as DNA: TGTGCCAGCAGCCTAGGTAGCGGTACAGATACGCAGTATTTT. Its translation: CASSLGSGTDTQYF.

This clone was detected only once. The chain carries TRBV18 and TRBJ1-1, with a weak D call TRBD1 (6 bases). V was cut by 2 bases and J by 1 base, with 8 bases left in between. This CDR3 spans 14 amino acids. Germline V gene lookup returns CDR1 KGHSH and CDR2 LQKENI. This chain's CDR3 is CASSPNRENTEAFF. The CDR3 DNA sequence: TGTGCCAGCTCACCAAACAGGGAGAACACTGAAGCTTTCTTT.

The chain recombines TRBV6-5 with TRBJ1-2; D not resolved. This CDR3 spans 13 amino acids. Germline values: CDR1 MNHEY, CDR2 SVGAGI. Trimming took off 10 bases at V and 4 bases at J, with 16 bases between the two ends. The CDR3 sequence is CAILGEGGYGYTF. CDR3 in DNA: TGTGCCATCCTAGGAGAGGGAGGCTATGGCTACACCTTC.

This chain joins TRBV6-6 and TRBJ2-7; 7 bases fit TRBD1. CDR3 length: 13 residues. Per germline, CDR1 MNHNY and CDR2 SVGAGI (reference sequence). Trimming at V came to 7 bases and at J to 0 bases, leaving 3 bases not matched to a gene. The CDR3 coding sequence is TGTGCCAGCAAGGGGGCAAGCTCCTACGAGCAGTACTTC. It yields the protein CASKGASSYEQYF.

The CDR3 nucleotides are TGTGCCACCTCGTCAGCGGGAGGCTCCTACGAGCAGTACTTC. This translates into CATSSAGGSYEQYF. V is TRBV6-5 and J is TRBJ2-7; 9 nucleotides match TRBD2. Germline V gene data show CDR1 as MNHEY and CDR2 as SVGAGI. The CDR3 sequence is 14 residues long. The ends lost 10 bases at V and 0 bases at J; junction bases unmatched: 7.

The V call is TRBV6-7, the J call TRBJ1-5; D is ambiguous. TRBV6-7 is identified as an open reading frame with a role that is uncertain. V lost 0 bases and J lost 0, with 24 bases in between. The CDR3 runs to 21 residues. The CDR3 DNA is TGTGCCAGCAGTTACTCTCGGACTCGGGCTAAAATTTATGTTAGCAATCAGCCCCAGCATTTT. Protein product: CASSYSRTRAKIYVSNQPQHF.

The table lists this clone with a count of one. The chain is built from TRBV28 and TRBJ1-5, with D possibly being TRBD1 (6 bases). CDR3 length equals 18 residues. V was pared by 5 bases and J by 0 bases, with 20 bases between. Germline values: CDR1 MDHEN, CDR2 SYDVKM. The CDR3 coding sequence is TGTGCCAGCAGTCCAGGGACAAAGGGGATATATAGCAATCAGCCCCAGCATTTT. It encodes CASSPGTKGIYSNQPQHF.

CDR3 in amino acids: CASSLGDGAGGDEQFF. The DNA for the CDR3 is TGTGCCAGCAGTTTGGGAGATGGAGCGGGAGGGGATGAGCAGTTCTTC. The chain carries TRBV27 and TRBJ2-1, with 10 bases identical to TRBD2. Germline assignment: CDR1 MNHEY and CDR2 SMNVEV (reference sequence). The junction had 10 bases not matched to a gene; V was cut back by 3 bases and J by 8 bases. This CDR3 has 16 residues.

This clone is a singleton in its sample. The chain is built from TRBV11-2 and TRBJ1-1, with D possibly TRBD1 on 5 matching bases. This CDR3 region has 13 residues. V lost 3 bases and J lost 6, with 11 bases in between. The germline CDR1 and CDR2 sequences are SGHAT and FQNNGV. CDR3 nucleotides: TGTGCCAGCAGCTTGAGTTGGGGGGCTGAAGCTTTCTTT. Protein product: CASSLSWGAEAFF.